These T cell receptor beta chains were read from a single sample in a study of T cell responses to AZD1222 COVID-19 vaccine. Clones were sequenced by immunoSEQ multiplex PCR, and TCRdb holds only the in-frame ones, with some missing. The table lists about 180,000 clones, approximately 90% of them singletons. Material: peripheral blood, obtained 28 days after the second AZD1222 dose. The receptors originated from an adult who received the AZD1222 COVID-19 vaccine. Each CDR3 is given with its conserved first and last residue. A D gene is named only where the DNA matches it firmly. The size entry is marked missing in some rows and otherwise reads once, few, many or a size class.

-,TRBJ2-7,-,TRBV9,TGTGCCAGCAGCGTAGGGTTAGGAGCTCCAAGCTCCTACGAGCAGTACTTC,CASSVGLGAPSSYEQYF
-,TRBJ2-6,TRBD1,TRBV29-1,TGCAGCGTTGCGACAGGGGGAAGTGGGGCCAACGTCCTGACTTTC,CSVATGGSGANVLTF
-,TRBJ2-7,-,TRBV24-1,TGTGCCACATCCGGGGGCTACGAGCAGTACTTC,CATSGGYEQYF
-,TRBJ2-1,-,TRBV18,TGTGCCAGCTCACCACCCTACAATGAGCAGTTCTTC,CASSPPYNEQFF
once,TRBJ2-7,-,TRBV28,TGTGCCAGCAGTTTATTGGCAGGGAAGTACGAGCAGTACTTC,CASSLLAGKYEQYF
-,TRBJ2-7,-,TRBV7-9,TGTGCCAGCAGCTTAGCAATTAGGGGACGGAGATCCTACGAGCAGTACTTC,CASSLAIRGRRSYEQYF
-,TRBJ2-7,-,TRBV4-1,TGCGCCAGCAGCCCGGCGGGGATATTCACCTACGAGCAGTACTTC,CASSPAGIFTYEQYF
few,TRBJ2-7,TRBD2,TRBV28,TGTGCCAGCAGTACTCCGACTAGCGGGAGAGGCTACGAGCAGTACTTC,CASSTPTSGRGYEQYF
-,TRBJ2-7,-,TRBV7-9,TGTGCCAGCAGCTTGGGGGGGCAGGGCTACGAGCAGTACTTC,CASSLGGQGYEQYF
-,TRBJ2-2,-,TRBV7-3,TGTGCCAGCAGCGAGACGAACACCGGGGAGCTGTTTTTT,CASSETNTGELFF
-,TRBJ2-2,-,TRBV28,TGTGCCAGCAGCACTAGCACCGGGGAGCTGTTTTTT,CASSTSTGELFF
-,TRBJ2-7,-,TRBV28,TGTGCCAGCATGGTCCAGGGAACGACCTACGAGCAGTACTTC,CASMVQGTTYEQYF
once,TRBJ2-2,-,TRBV7-7,TGTGCTAGCAGCTTGGAGGGCCCCGGGGAGCTGTTTTTT,CASSLEGPGELFF
-,TRBJ1-2,-,TRBV10-3,TGTGCCAGCCTGTATTCCCCCTATGGCTACACCTTC,CASLYSPYGYTF
-,TRBJ1-1,TRBD1,TRBV19,TGTGCCAGTAGTATAGATCGGGACAGGGCCACTGAAGCTTTCTTT,CASSIDRDRATEAFF
-,TRBJ2-5,TRBD2,TRBV28,TGTGCCAGCAGCCCGGGACTAGCAGAACAAGAGACCCAGTACTTC,CASSPGLAEQETQYF
few,TRBJ2-7,-,TRBV9,TGTGCCAGCAGCCGGGACATCGACGAGCAGTACTTC,CASSRDIDEQYF
-,TRBJ2-3,TRBD2,TRBV4-1,TGCGCCAGCAGCCAAGCGTCCCCGACTAGCGGGAGTTTGACAGATACGCAGTATTTT,CASSQASPTSGSLTDTQYF
once,TRBJ1-2,TRBD1,TRBV18,TGTGCCAGCTCACCCCAGGGACAGGGAAACTATGGCTACACCTTC,CASSPQGQGNYGYTF
-,TRBJ1-2,-,TRBV7-2,TGTGCCAGCAGCTTAGCTCGGGGGCGGTACTATGGCTACACCTTC,CASSLARGRYYGYTF
once,TRBJ2-7,-,TRBV28,TGTGCCAGCAGTTCCTCCACGGGCGAGCAGTACTTC,CASSSSTGEQYF
-,TRBJ2-5,-,TRBV12-3/TRBV12-4,TGTGCCAGCAGCACCGGACATCAAGAGACCCAGTACTTC,CASSTGHQETQYF
-,TRBJ2-7,-,TRBV28,TGTGCCAGCAGTTTTTCGGTCGCAGAGAGGGCCAAATCCTACGAGCAGTACTTC,CASSFSVAERAKSYEQYF
-,TRBJ1-1,-,TRBV28,TGTGCCAGCAGATCGCCGGGACAGAACACTGAAGCTTTCTTT,CASRSPGQNTEAFF
-,TRBJ1-4,TRBD1,TRBV27,TGTGCCAGCAGTCCCAGGGACAGGGAGTATGAAAAACTGTTTTTT,CASSPRDREYEKLFF
once,TRBJ2-7,-,TRBV11-2,TGTGCCAGCAGCTTACTGGCGGGACTCTCCTACGAGCAGTACTTC,CASSLLAGLSYEQYF
-,TRBJ1-3,TRBD1,TRBV5-1,TGCGCCAGCAGCTTGGGACAGGGAGCTGGAAACACCATATATTTT,CASSLGQGAGNTIYF
-,TRBJ2-1,-,TRBV20-1,TGCAGTGCCTTAGCGAATGAGCAGTTCTTC,CSALANEQFF
once,TRBJ2-4,TRBD1,TRBV28,TGTGCCAGCAGTTTATCAAAGGGGGCGAGAGCGGACATTCAGTACTTC,CASSLSKGARADIQYF
-,TRBJ2-2,TRBD2,TRBV6-2/TRBV6-3,TGTGCCAGCAGTTCACGGACTAGAGCTATCGGGGAGCTGTTTTTT,CASSSRTRAIGELFF
-,TRBJ2-1,-,TRBV7-3,TGTGCCAGCAGCTTGTCCGGGACTTTGGAGGGTGAGCAGTTCTTC,CASSLSGTLEGEQFF
-,TRBJ2-6,-,TRBV7-3,TGTGCCAGCAGCGAGCGGGCCTCCTCTGGGGCCAACGTCCTGACTTTC,CASSERASSGANVLTF
-,TRBJ2-3,-,TRBV7-2,TGTGCCAGCAGCTTAGCGGGAGCTCGCCCAGATACGCAGTATTTT,CASSLAGARPDTQYF
-,TRBJ2-5,TRBD2,TRBV29-1,TGCAGTACACGCCCCGGACTAGCGGGCGCTCAAGAGACCCAGTACTTC,CSTRPGLAGAQETQYF
-,TRBJ1-1,-,TRBV21-1,TGTGCCAGCAGCAACCCTAGAAACACTGAAGCTTTCTTT,CASSNPRNTEAFF
-,TRBJ1-3,TRBD1,TRBV7-9,TGTGCCAGCAGGAGCACCCAACAGGGGGCCTTAGACACCATATATTTT,CASRSTQQGALDTIYF
-,TRBJ2-3,-,TRBV2,TGTGCCAGCAATCCTCTGGATACGCAGTATTTT,CASNPLDTQYF
-,TRBJ2-1,TRBD2,TRBV6-2/TRBV6-3,TGTGCCAGCAGTACCATAGCGGGAGGGCCTTCCTACAATGAGCAGTTCTTC,CASSTIAGGPSYNEQFF
-,TRBJ2-2,-,TRBV9,TGTGCCAGCAGCGTAGCGGGGAAGAACACCGGGGAGCTGTTTTTT,CASSVAGKNTGELFF
-,TRBJ2-1,-,TRBV28,TGTGCCAGCAGTTTAAGGGTCCTAGTCGGAAATGAGCAGTTCTTC,CASSLRVLVGNEQFF
few,TRBJ2-2,-,TRBV2,TGTGCCAGCAGCCTACAGGGACCGAACACCGGGGAGCTGTTTTTT,CASSLQGPNTGELFF
-,TRBJ2-7,-,TRBV7-2,TGTGCCAGCAGCGCCGCCGGGACAATAACCTACGAGCAGTACTTC,CASSAAGTITYEQYF
-,TRBJ2-7,TRBD2,TRBV20-1,TGCAGTGCTAGTGTGGGGACTAGCAGCTACGAGCAGTACTTC,CSASVGTSSYEQYF
-,TRBJ2-2,-,TRBV5-6,TGTGCCAGCAACCCGGTTAGCGGGGAGCTGTTTTTT,CASNPVSGELFF
-,TRBJ2-7,-,TRBV9,TGTGCCAGCAGCGTAGCTACGGGGAGCAGCGAGCAGTACTTC,CASSVATGSSEQYF
-,TRBJ1-5,-,TRBV28,TGTGCCAGCAGGACAGTTTTTAATCAGCCCCAGCATTTT,CASRTVFNQPQHF
-,TRBJ2-7,TRBD2,TRBV10-3,TGTGCCATCAGTGACCAGCGGGAGACCTACGAGCAGTACTTC,CAISDQRETYEQYF
-,TRBJ1-6,-,TRBV6-5,TGTGCCAGCAGGCCGGGACTTGGCGGCAATTCACCCCTCCACTTT,CASRPGLGGNSPLHF
-,TRBJ1-5,-,TRBV29-1,TGCAGCGTTGAAGATTCCAGCAGCAATCAGCCCCAGCATTTT,CSVEDSSSNQPQHF
-,TRBJ2-2,-,TRBV7-3,TGTGCCAGCAGGGCTAGCGCCGCAGGGGCCGGGGAGCTGTTTTTT,CASRASAAGAGELFF
once,TRBJ2-5,-,TRBV3-1/TRBV3-2,TGTGCCAGCAGCCGGAGGATGGTCCCAGAGACCCAGTACTTC,CASSRRMVPETQYF
-,TRBJ2-2,-,TRBV7-3,TGTGCCAGCAGCTCACCTCAGGGAGGCAGGGCGGGCGCCGGGGAGCTGTTTTTT,CASSSPQGGRAGAGELFF
-,TRBJ2-3,TRBD2,TRBV27,TGTGCCAGCAGTCCGACGGGACTACCTAATACAGATACGCAGTATTTT,CASSPTGLPNTDTQYF